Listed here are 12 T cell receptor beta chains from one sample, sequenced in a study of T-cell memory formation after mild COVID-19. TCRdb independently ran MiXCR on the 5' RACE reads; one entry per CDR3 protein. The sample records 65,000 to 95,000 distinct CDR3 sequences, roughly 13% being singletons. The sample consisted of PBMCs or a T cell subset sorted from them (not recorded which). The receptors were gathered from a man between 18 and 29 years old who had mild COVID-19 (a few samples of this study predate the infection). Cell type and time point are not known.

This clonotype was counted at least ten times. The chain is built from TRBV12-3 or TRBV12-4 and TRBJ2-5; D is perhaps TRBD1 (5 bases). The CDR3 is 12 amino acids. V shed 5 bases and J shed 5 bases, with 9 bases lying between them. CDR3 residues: CASSGRVETQYF. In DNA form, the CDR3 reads TGTGCCAGCAGTGGCAGGGTGGAGACCCAGTACTTC.

As DNA, the CDR3 is TGCGCCAGCAGCCAAGGTGAAGGGGGCAACTATGGCTACACCTTC. This encodes CASSQGEGGNYGYTF. V usage is TRBV4-3 and J usage is TRBJ1-2; the match to TRBD1 covers 7 bases. Unmatched junction bases numbered 4, after V lost 1 base and J lost 2 bases. Germline CDR1 LGHNA, CDR2 YSLEER. The length of the CDR3 is 15 residues.

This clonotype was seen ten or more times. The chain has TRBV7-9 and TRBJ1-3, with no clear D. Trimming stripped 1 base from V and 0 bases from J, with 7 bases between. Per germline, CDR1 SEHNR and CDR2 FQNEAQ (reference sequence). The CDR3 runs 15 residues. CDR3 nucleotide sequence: TGTGCCAGCAGCTTAGTTGGAAGCTCTGGAAACACCATATATTTT. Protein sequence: CASSLVGSSGNTIYF.

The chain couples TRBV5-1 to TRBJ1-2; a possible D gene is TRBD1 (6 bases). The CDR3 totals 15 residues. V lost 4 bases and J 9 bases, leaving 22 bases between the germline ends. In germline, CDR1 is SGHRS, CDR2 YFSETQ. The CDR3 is CASSVDSTMDGSYTF. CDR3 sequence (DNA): TGCGCCAGCAGCGTGGACAGCACTATGGACGGGAGCTACACCTTC. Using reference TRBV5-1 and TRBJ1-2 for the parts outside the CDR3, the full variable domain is KAGVTQTPRYLIKTRGQQVTLSCSPISGHRSVSWYQQTPGQGLQFLFEYFSETQRNKGNFPGRFSGRQFSNSRSEMNVSTLELGDSALYLCASSVDSTMDGSYTFGSGTRLTVV.

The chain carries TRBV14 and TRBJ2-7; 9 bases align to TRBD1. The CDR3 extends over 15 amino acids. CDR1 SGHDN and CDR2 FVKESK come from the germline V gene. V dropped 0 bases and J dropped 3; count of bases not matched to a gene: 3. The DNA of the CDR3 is TGTGCCAGCAGCCAAGAACAGGGGGCCCTCTACGAGCAGTACTTC. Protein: CASSQEQGALYEQYF.

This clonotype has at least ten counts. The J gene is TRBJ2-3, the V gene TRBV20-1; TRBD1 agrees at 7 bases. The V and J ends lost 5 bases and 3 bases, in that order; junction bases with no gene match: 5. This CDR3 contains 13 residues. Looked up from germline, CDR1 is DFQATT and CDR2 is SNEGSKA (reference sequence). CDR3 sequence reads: CSAGQARTDTQYF. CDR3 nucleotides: TGCAGTGCTGGACAGGCCCGGACAGATACGCAGTATTTT.

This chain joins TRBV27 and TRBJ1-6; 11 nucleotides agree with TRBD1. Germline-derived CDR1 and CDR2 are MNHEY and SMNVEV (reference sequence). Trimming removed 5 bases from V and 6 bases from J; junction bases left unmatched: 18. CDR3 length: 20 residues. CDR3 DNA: TGTGCCAGCAGTCCGAGGGCCCCCGTTTGGGGACAGGGGGGTAATTCACCCCTCCACTTT. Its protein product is CASSPRAPVWGQGGNSPLHF.

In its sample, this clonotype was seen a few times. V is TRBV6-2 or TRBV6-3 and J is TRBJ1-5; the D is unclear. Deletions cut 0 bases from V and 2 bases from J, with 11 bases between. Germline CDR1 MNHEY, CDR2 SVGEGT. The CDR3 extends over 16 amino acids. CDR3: CASSYSGGPGNQPQHF. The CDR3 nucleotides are TGTGCCAGCAGTTACTCAGGCGGACCAGGCAATCAGCCCCAGCATTTT.

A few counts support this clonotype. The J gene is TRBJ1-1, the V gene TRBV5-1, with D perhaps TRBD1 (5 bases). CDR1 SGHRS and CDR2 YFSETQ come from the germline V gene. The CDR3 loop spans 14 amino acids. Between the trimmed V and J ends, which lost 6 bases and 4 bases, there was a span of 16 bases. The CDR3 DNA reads TGCGCCAGCACGCTTCTAGGGACTGGCACTGAAGCTTTCTTT. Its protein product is CASTLLGTGTEAFF.

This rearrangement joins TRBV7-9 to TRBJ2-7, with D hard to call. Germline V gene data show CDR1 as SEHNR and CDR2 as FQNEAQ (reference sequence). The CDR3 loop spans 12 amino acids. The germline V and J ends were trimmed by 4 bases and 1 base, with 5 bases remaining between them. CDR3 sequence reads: CASSWLSYEQYV. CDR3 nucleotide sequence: TGTGCCAGCAGCTGGTTATCCTACGAGCAGTACGTC.

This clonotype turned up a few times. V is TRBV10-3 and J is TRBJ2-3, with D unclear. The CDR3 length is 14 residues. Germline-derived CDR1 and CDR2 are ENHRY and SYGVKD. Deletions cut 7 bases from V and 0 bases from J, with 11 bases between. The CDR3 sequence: CAITAAASTDTQYF. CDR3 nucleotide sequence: TGTGCCATCACTGCGGCAGCTAGCACAGATACGCAGTATTTT.

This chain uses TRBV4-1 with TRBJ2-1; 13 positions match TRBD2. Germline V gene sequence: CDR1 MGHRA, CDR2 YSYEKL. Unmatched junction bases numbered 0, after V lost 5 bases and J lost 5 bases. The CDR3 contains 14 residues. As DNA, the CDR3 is TGCGCCAGCAGCACTAGCGGGGGGGACAATGAGCAGTTCTTC. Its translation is CASSTSGGDNEQFF.